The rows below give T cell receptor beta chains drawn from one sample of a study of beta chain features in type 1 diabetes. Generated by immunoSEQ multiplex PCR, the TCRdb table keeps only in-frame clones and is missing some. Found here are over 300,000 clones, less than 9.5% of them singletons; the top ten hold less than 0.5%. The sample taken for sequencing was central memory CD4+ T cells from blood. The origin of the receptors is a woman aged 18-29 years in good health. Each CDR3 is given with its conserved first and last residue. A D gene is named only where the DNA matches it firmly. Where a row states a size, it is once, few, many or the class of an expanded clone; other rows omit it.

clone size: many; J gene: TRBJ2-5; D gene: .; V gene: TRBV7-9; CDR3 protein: CASRRGASQETQYF; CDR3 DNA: TGTGCCAGCAGACGAGGGGCCAGCCAAGAGACCCAGTACTTC
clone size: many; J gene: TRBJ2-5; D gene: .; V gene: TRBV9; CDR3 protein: CASSVGGIQETQYF; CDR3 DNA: TGTGCCAGCAGCGTAGGGGGCATACAAGAGACCCAGTACTTC
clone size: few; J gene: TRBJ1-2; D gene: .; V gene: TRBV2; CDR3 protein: CASAPGTTLNYGYTF; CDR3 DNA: TGTGCCAGCGCACCCGGGACAACGTTAAACTATGGCTACACCTTC
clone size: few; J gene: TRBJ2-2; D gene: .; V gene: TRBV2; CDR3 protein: CASSFGPRVNTGELFF; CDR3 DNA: TGTGCCAGCAGTTTCGGGCCGCGGGTGAACACCGGGGAGCTGTTTTTT
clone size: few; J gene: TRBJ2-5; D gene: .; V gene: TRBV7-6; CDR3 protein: CASSSRAGETQYF; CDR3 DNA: TGTGCCAGCAGTTCGAGAGCGGGAGAGACCCAGTACTTC
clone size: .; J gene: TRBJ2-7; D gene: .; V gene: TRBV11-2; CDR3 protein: CASSLQGGYEQYF; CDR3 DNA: TGTGCCAGCAGCTTACAGGGGGGCTACGAGCAGTACTTC
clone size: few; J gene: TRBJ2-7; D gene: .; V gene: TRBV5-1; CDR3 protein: CASSLFVSGASYEQYF; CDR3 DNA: TGCGCCAGCAGCTTGTTCGTAAGCGGTGCCTCCTACGAGCAGTACTTC
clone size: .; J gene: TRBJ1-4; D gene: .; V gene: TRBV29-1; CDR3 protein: CSVVGINEKLFF; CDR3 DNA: TGCAGCGTTGTCGGCATTAATGAAAAACTGTTTTTT
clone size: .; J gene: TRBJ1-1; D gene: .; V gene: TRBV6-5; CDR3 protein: CASSYSRGGNTEAFF; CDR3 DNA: TGTGCCAGCAGTTACTCGAGAGGGGGGAACACTGAAGCTTTCTTT
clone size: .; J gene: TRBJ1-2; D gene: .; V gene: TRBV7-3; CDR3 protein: CASSSLAGQGYTF; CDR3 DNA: TGTGCCAGCAGCTCCCTAGCGGGGCAGGGCTACACCTTC
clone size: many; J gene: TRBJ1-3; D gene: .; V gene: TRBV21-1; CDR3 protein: CASRVAIGNTIYF; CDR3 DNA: .
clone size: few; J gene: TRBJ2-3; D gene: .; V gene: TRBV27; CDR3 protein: CASRVFSTDTQYF; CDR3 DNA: TGTGCCAGCAGGGTTTTCTCCACAGATACGCAGTATTTT
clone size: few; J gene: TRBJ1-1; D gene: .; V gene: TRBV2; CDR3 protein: CASSDGRNTEAFF; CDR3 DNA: TGTGCCAGCAGCGACGGACGGAACACTGAAGCTTTCTTT
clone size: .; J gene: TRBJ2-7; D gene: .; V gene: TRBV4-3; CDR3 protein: CASSQVGDSSYEQYF; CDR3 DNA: TGCGCCAGCAGCCAAGTGGGCGACAGCTCCTACGAGCAGTACTTC
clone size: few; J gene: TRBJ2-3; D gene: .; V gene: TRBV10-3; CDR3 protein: CAIRGGSTDTQYF; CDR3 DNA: TGTGCCATCAGGGGGGGTAGCACAGATACGCAGTATTTT
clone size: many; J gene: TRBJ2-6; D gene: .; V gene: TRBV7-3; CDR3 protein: CASSPGQIGSGANVLTF; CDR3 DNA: TGTGCCAGCAGCCCCGGACAGATAGGCTCTGGGGCCAACGTCCTGACTTTC
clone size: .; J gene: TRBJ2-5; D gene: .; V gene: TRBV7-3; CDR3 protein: CASSLNPGDTETQYF; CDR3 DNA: TGTGCCAGCAGCTTAAACCCAGGGGATACGGAGACCCAGTACTTC
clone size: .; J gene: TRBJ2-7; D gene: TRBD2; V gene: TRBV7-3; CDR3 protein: CASSLETSGSRVSYEQYF; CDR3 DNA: TGTGCCAGCAGCTTAGAAACTAGCGGGAGTAGGGTGTCCTACGAGCAGTACTTC
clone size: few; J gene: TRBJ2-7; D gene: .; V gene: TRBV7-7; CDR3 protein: CASSSFRPSVLVPEQYF; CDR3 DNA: TGTGCTAGCAGCTCCTTCCGGCCTAGCGTCCTAGTTCCCGAGCAGTACTTC
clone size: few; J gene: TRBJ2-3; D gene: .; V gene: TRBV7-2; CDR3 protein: CASSLGEADTQYF; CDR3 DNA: TGTGCCAGCAGCTTAGGCGAGGCAGATACGCAGTATTTT
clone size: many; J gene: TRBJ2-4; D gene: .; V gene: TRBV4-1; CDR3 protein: CASSQEPGTQDRVAKNIQYF; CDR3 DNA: TGCGCCAGCAGCCAAGAGCCCGGGACACAGGACCGCGTAGCCAAAAACATTCAGTACTTC
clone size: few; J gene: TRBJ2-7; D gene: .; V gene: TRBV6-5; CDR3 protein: CASSYRDSYEQYF; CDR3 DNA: TGTGCCAGCAGTTATAGGGACTCCTACGAGCAGTACTTC
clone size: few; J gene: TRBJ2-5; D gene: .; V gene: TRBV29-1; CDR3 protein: CSVDTRGTGETQYF; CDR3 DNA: TGCAGCGTTGATACTAGGGGTACCGGGGAGACCCAGTACTTC
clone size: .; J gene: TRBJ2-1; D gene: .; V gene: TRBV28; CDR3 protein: CASSRSRSWVRSEQFF; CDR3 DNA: TGTGCCAGCAGCCGTTCCAGGAGTTGGGTACGATCTGAGCAGTTCTTC
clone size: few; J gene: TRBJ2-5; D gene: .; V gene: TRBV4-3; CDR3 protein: CASSPGPREETQYF; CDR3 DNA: TGCGCCAGCAGCCCAGGTCCCAGGGAAGAGACCCAGTACTTC
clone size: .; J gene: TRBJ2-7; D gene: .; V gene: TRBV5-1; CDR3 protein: CASSLFGFERAHTYEQYF; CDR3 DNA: TGCGCCAGCAGCTTGTTTGGATTCGAGCGGGCACACACCTACGAGCAGTACTTC
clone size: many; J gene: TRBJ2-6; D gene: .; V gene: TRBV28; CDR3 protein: CASRLGANVLTF; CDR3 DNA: TGTGCCAGCAGACTCGGGGCCAACGTCCTGACTTTC
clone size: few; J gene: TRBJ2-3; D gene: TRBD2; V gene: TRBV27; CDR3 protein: CASSLSAGVLDTQYF; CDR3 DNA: TGTGCCAGCAGTTTATCTGCGGGAGTGTTAGATACGCAGTATTTT
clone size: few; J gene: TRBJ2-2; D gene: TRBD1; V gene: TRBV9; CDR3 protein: CASSVDGTGIPPGGELFF; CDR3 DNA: TGTGCCAGCAGCGTAGATGGGACAGGGATACCCCCTGGGGGGGAGCTGTTTTTT
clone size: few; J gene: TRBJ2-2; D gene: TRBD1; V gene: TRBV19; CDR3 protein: CASRGQGITGELFF; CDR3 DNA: TGTGCCAGTAGGGGACAGGGGATCACCGGGGAGCTGTTTTTT
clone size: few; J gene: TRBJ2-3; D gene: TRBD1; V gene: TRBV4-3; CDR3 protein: CASSQGQGGTDTQYF; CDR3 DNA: TGCGCCAGCAGCCAAGGACAGGGGGGCACAGATACGCAGTATTTT
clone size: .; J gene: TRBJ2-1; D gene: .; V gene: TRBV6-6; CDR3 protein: CASSYSRLDEQFF; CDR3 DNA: TGTGCCAGCAGTTACTCGAGACTAGATGAGCAGTTCTTC
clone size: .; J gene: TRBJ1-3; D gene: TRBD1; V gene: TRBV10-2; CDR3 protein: CASRPSGTGNSGNTIYF; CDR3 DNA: TGCGCCAGCAGACCGTCCGGGACAGGAAACTCTGGAAACACCATATATTTT
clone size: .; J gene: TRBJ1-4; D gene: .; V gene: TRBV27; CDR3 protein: CASRGKYATNEKLFF; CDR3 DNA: TGTGCCAGCAGGGGCAAGTATGCGACTAATGAAAAACTGTTTTTT
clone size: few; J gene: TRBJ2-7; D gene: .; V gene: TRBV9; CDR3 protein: CASSVAAGAGYEQYF; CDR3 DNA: TGTGCCAGCAGCGTAGCGGCGGGGGCGGGGTACGAGCAGTACTTC
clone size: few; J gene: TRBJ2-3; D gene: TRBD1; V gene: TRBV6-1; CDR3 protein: CASSEWGNRGDTQYF; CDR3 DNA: TGTGCCAGCAGTGAATGGGGGAACAGGGGAGATACGCAGTATTTT
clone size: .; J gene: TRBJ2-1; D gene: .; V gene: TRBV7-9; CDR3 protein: CASSLAREYEQFF; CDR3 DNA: TGTGCCAGCAGCTTAGCGCGGGAATATGAGCAGTTCTTC